This T cell receptor beta chain was documented in a study of CD8+ T cells in alopecia areata. Following extraction, RNA underwent reverse transcription to cDNA, which served as the sequencing template. The table came from immunoSEQ multiplex PCR; TCRdb's copy has only in-frame clones and leaves some out. The sample lists more than 90,000 clones; 60% to 65% were seen once. This sample's treatment: oral pan-JAK inhibitor, 5-10 mg twice daily. This CDR3 comprises 15 residues. V dropped 4 bases and J dropped 3 bases, with 17 bases sitting between them. The germline V gene encodes CDR1 SGDLS and CDR2 YYNGEE. The sample holds one count of this clone.

The chain links TRBV9 to TRBJ2-7; D gene unclear. The clonotype comes from a human donor with alopecia areata. The material was CD8+ T cells sorted from blood, obtained at week 4, from a patient treated with tofacitinib. This chain's CDR3 is CASSLTPDDDYEQYF. The CDR3 region has the DNA TGTGCCAGCAGCCTTACACCAGACGACGACTACGAGCAGTACTTC.